Listed below are T cell receptor beta chains from one sample, sequenced in a study of T-cell reconstitution after alpha-beta-depleted transplantation in children. TCRdb re-called the PCR reads with MiXCR, one entry per CDR3 protein. Of more than 500,000 distinct CDR3 sequences in the sample, roughly 10% are singletons; the top ten hold 14%. The specimen was PBMCs, mostly from graft donor cells, collected 180 days after TCRalphabeta/CD19-depleted stem cell transplant. The receptors here all came from a female patient younger than 10 who had a stem cell transplant for aplastic anemia, so the T cells may come from the graft donor. Each CDR3 is given with its conserved first and last residue. Clone size is stated in some rows and not others, as once, few, many or a class when expanded.

CDR3 protein: CASTKLAGAGSYNEQFF
clone size: -
V gene: TRBV6-1

CDR3 protein: CSATAGANSNQPQHF
clone size: -
V gene: TRBV20-1

CDR3 protein: CASSYSKGVPGNTIYF
clone size: -
V gene: TRBV6-5

CDR3 protein: CATSRDLPETQYF
clone size: -
V gene: TRBV15

CDR3 protein: CASRELGLKPPEEFF
clone size: many
V gene: TRBV7-9

CDR3 protein: CASSLGASGISTDTQYF
clone size: few
V gene: TRBV7-2

CDR3 protein: CASSVWAGDTDTQYF
clone size: -
V gene: TRBV9

CDR3 protein: CASSLGVAGLTSTDTQYF
clone size: -
V gene: TRBV5-1

CDR3 protein: CASSPLRGLFRNEQFF
clone size: few
V gene: TRBV18

CDR3 protein: CSARDYLGQGSSYEQYF
clone size: many
V gene: TRBV20-1

CDR3 protein: CASSEYTGSFSAFF
clone size: -
V gene: TRBV25-1

CDR3 protein: CASSPPRGQGTEAFF
clone size: -
V gene: TRBV18

CDR3 protein: CASSLSGTPWNEQFF
clone size: many
V gene: TRBV9

CDR3 protein: CASSSRDRGPNPYGYTF
clone size: few
V gene: TRBV6-5

CDR3 protein: CASNLPSRGLAPGGYNEQFF
clone size: few
V gene: TRBV11-2

CDR3 protein: CSVPHRGQVETQYF
clone size: many
V gene: TRBV29-1

CDR3 protein: CSATGQAQETQYF
clone size: -
V gene: TRBV20-1

CDR3 protein: CASSLRRGNTGKLFF
clone size: -
V gene: TRBV11-3

CDR3 protein: CSVGTLSTEAFF
clone size: many
V gene: TRBV29-1

CDR3 protein: CASSQGVAGGQETQYF
clone size: few
V gene: TRBV4-3

CDR3 protein: CASSPRIIRGDTQYF
clone size: -
V gene: TRBV7-3

CDR3 protein: CASSRGPYSNQPQHF
clone size: many
V gene: TRBV5-4

CDR3 protein: CASSLVGGVYEQFF
clone size: few
V gene: TRBV7-9

CDR3 protein: CASSRTGTSFLGEQYF
clone size: -
V gene: TRBV14

CDR3 protein: CASSLSWGQETQYF
clone size: many
V gene: TRBV27

CDR3 protein: CASSSYPFDGDNQPQHF
clone size: few
V gene: TRBV7-8

CDR3 protein: CASSVSWRLAGVQQFF
clone size: -
V gene: TRBV9

CDR3 protein: CATSSPGAQTYYNQPQHF
clone size: few
V gene: TRBV15

CDR3 protein: CASSKPGGLSTDTQYF
clone size: -
V gene: TRBV5-1

CDR3 protein: CASSGQGDSPLHF
clone size: -
V gene: TRBV10-2

CDR3 protein: CATSRDPGAMSNQPQHF
clone size: few
V gene: TRBV15

CDR3 protein: CASSLQFSGANGLTF
clone size: few
V gene: TRBV12-3/TRBV12-4

CDR3 protein: CSARESGGPTHEQYF
clone size: -
V gene: TRBV20-1

CDR3 protein: CASSTGGDYGYTF
clone size: many
V gene: TRBV25-1

CDR3 protein: CASSPGLDWGTEAFF
clone size: -
V gene: TRBV5-6

CDR3 protein: CASHRGPSNQPQHF
clone size: -
V gene: TRBV6-1

CDR3 protein: CASRIGFRSETQYF
clone size: -
V gene: TRBV28

CDR3 protein: CASSLYQGGHNEKLFF
clone size: -
V gene: TRBV7-9

CDR3 protein: CAFTRLAGKNEQFF
clone size: -
V gene: TRBV30

CDR3 protein: CSARDEGRSNYGYTF
clone size: -
V gene: TRBV20-1

CDR3 protein: CASSRGGVPDSNQPQHF
clone size: -
V gene: TRBV28

CDR3 protein: CASSLITGGWLAGYNEQFF
clone size: many
V gene: TRBV27

CDR3 protein: CSASGPNSYNEQFF
clone size: -
V gene: TRBV29-1

CDR3 protein: CSAHRGGKTQYF
clone size: many
V gene: TRBV20-1

CDR3 protein: CASSLIFLAGAPNEQFF
clone size: few
V gene: TRBV28

CDR3 protein: CASSLNTGQQETQYF
clone size: -
V gene: TRBV7-3

CDR3 protein: CASRRSGEQYF
clone size: many
V gene: TRBV12-3/TRBV12-4

CDR3 protein: CASSVGGQTQYF
clone size: -
V gene: TRBV9

CDR3 protein: CSVAPGLLDYGYTF
clone size: -
V gene: TRBV29-1

CDR3 protein: CASSHDLRVKETQYF
clone size: -
V gene: TRBV4-1

CDR3 protein: CASSPGRSLAKNIQYF
clone size: -
V gene: TRBV7-8

CDR3 protein: CSARGSSSYNEQFF
clone size: few
V gene: TRBV20-1

CDR3 protein: CASSADSGLAGYPGELFF
clone size: few
V gene: TRBV25-1

CDR3 protein: CAWSHVNLNQPQHF
clone size: -
V gene: TRBV30